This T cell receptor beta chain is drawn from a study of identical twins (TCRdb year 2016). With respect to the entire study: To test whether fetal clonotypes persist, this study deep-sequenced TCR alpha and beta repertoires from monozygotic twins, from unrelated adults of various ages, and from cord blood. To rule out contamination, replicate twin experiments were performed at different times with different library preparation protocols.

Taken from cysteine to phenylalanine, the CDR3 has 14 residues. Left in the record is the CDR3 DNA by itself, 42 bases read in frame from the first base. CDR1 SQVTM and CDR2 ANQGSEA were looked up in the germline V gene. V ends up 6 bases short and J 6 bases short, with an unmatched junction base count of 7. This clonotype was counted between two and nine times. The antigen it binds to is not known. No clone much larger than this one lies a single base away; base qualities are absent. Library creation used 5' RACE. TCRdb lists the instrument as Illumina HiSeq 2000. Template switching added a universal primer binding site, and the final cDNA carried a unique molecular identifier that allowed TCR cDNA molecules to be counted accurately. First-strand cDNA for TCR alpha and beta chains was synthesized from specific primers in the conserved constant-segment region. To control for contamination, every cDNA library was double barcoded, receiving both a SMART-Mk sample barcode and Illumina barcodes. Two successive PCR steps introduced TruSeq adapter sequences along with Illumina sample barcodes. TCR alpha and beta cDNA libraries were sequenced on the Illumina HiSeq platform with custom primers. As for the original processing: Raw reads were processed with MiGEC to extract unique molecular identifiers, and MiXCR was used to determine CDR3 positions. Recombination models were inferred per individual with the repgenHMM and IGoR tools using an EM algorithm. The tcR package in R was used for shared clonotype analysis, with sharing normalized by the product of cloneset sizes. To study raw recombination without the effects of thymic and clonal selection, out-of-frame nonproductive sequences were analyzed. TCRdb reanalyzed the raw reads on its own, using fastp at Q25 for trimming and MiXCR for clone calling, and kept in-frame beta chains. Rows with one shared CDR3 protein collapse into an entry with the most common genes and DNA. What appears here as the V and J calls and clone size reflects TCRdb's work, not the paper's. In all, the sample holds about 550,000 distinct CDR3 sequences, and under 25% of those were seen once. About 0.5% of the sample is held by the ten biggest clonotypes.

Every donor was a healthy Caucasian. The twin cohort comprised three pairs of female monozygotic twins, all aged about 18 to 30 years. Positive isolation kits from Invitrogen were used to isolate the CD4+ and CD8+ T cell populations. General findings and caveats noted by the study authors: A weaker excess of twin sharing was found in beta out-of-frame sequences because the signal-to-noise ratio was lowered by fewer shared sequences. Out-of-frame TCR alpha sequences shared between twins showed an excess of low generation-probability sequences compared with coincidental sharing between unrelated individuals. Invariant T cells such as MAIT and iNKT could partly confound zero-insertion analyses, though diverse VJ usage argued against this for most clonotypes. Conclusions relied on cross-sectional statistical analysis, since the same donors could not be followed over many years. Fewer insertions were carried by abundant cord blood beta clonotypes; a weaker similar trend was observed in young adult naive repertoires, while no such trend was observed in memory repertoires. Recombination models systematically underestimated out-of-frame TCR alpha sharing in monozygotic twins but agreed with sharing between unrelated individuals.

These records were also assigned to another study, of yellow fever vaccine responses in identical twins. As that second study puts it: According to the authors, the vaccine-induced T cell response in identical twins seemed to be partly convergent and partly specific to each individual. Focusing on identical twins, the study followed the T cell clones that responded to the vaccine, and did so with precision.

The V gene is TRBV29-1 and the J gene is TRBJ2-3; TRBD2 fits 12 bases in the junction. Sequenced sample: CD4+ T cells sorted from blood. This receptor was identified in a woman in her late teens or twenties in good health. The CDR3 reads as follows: CSVGTSGLGDTQYF. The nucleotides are TGCAGCGTGGGGACTAGCGGGCTCGGGGATACGCAGTATTTT.